The 3 T cell receptor beta chains in this list originate from one sample, sequenced in a study of blood T cells in healthy people across ages. PCR was performed a second time for 7 to 11 cycles using a sample-barcoded 5' primer and a J-beta primer mix. Each CDR3 protein gets one entry after TCRdb re-called the 5' RACE reads with MiXCR. The data hold 850,000 to 1,100,000 distinct CDR3 sequences, with roughly two fifths observed a single time. Sequenced sample: blood. These receptors all stem from a man aged 18 to 30 in good health.

This clonotype turned up a few times. This chain connects TRBV29-1 to TRBJ1-5, with D maybe TRBD1 (6 bases). CDR3 size: 15 residues. Trimming removed 2 bases from V and 5 bases from J, with 16 bases in between. The germline V gene encodes CDR1 SQVTM and CDR2 ANQGSEA. The CDR3 here is CSVETPGHGDQPQHF. The CDR3 coding sequence is TGCAGCGTTGAAACACCGGGACACGGGGATCAGCCCCAGCATTTT.

The rearrangement links TRBV5-8 to TRBJ1-5; a weak D match, TRBD1 (6 bases). The CDR3 has 15 amino acids. Trimming took off 0 bases at V and 2 bases at J, with 9 bases between the two ends. CDR1 is SGHTS and CDR2 is YDEGEE in the germline V gene. In DNA, the CDR3 is TGTGCCAGCAGCTTGGGACAGGTCCGCAATCAGCCCCAGCATTTT. Protein sequence: CASSLGQVRNQPQHF. Variable domain in full (rest from reference TRBV5-8 and TRBJ1-5): EAGVTQSPTHLIKTRGQQATLRCSPISGHTSVYWYQQALGLGLQFLLWYDEGEERNRGNFPPRFSGRQFPNYSSELNVNALELEDSALYLCASSLGQVRNQPQHFGDGTRLSIL.

The V and J genes are TRBV7-2 and TRBJ1-1, with 7 bases matching TRBD1. This CDR3 comprises 15 residues. CDR1 and CDR2 from the germline V gene are SGHTA and FQGNSA. V shed 2 bases, J shed 1 base, and the junction held 4 bases outside the gene matches. The CDR3 sequence is CASSLQGQSNTEAFF. DNA of the CDR3: TGTGCCAGCAGCTTACAGGGACAGTCGAACACTGAAGCTTTCTTT.